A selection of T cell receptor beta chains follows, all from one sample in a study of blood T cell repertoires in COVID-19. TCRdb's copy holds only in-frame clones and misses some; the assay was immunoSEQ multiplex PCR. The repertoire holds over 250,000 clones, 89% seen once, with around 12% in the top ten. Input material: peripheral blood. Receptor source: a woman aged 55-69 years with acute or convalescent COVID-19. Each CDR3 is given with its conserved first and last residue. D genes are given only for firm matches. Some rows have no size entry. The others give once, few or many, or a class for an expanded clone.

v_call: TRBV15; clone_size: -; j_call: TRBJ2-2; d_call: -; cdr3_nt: TGTGCCACCAGCCTGGGAGGGGGAGCCGGGGAGCTGTTTTTT; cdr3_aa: CATSLGGGAGELFF
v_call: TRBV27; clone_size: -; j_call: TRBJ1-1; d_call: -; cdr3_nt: TGTGCCAGCAGGGGGGGATACACTGAAGCTTTCTTT; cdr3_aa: CASRGGYTEAFF
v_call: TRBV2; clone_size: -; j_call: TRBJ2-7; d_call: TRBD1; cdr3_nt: TGTGCCAGCAGCGACAGGGCCGAGCAGTACTTC; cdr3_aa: CASSDRAEQYF
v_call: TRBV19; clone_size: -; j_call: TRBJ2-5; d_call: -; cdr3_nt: TGTGCCAGTAGTATAGGTCCGGGGGATCAAGAGACCCAGTACTTC; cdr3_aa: CASSIGPGDQETQYF
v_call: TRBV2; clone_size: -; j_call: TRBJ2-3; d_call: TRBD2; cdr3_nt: TGTGCCAGCAGTGGAGGGACTAGCCTGGTTACGCAGTATTTT; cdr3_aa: CASSGGTSLVTQYF
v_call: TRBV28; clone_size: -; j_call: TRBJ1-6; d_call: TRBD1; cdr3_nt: TGTGCCAGCATCCTCTCCGGGACAGGGGTGAATTCACCCCTCCACTTT; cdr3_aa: CASILSGTGVNSPLHF
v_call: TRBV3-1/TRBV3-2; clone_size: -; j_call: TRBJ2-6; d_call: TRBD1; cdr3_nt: TGTGCCAGCAGCCTGGTGGGGGGACAGGGCTTTGGGGCCAACGTCCTGACTTTC; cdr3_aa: CASSLVGGQGFGANVLTF
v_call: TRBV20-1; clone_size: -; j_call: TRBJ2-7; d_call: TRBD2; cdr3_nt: TGCAGTGCTAGTTTCTCTGGTCGACTAGCGGGAGTAGGGGAGCAGTACTTC; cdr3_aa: CSASFSGRLAGVGEQYF
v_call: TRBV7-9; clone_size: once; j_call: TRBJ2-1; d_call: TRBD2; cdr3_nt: TGTGCCAGCAGCTTAGGAGCGGGGGGTTACAATGAGCAGTTCTTC; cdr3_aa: CASSLGAGGYNEQFF
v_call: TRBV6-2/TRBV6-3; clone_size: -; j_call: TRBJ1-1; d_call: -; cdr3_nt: TGTGCCAGCAGTCTGACAGATTTCAACACTGAAGCTTTCTTT; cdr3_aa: CASSLTDFNTEAFF
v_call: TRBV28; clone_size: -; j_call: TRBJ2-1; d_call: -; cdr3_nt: TGTGCCAGCAGTTTAGCCCCGGACAATGAGCAGTTCTTC; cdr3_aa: CASSLAPDNEQFF
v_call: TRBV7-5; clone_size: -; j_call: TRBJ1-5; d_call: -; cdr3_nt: TGTGTCAGAAGCTCGGGTACAGGGAAATATAGCAATCAGCCCCAGCATTTT; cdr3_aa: CVRSSGTGKYSNQPQHF
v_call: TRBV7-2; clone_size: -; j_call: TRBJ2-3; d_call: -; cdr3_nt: TGTGCCAGCAGCTTAGGTTGGGCAGGCACAGATACGCAGTATTTT; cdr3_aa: CASSLGWAGTDTQYF
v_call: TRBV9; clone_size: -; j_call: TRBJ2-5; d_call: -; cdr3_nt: TGTGCCAGCACCCCCTCAGGACAGCCCGAAGAGACCCAGTACTTC; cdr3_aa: CASTPSGQPEETQYF
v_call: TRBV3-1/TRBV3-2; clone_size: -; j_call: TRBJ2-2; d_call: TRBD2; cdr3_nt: TGTGCCAGCAGCCCTCTAGCGGGAGGAACCGGGGAGCTGTTTTTT; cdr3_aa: CASSPLAGGTGELFF
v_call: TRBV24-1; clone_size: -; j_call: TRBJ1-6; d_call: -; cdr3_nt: TGTGCCACCAGTGCGGGTTCCTATAATTCACCCCTCCACTTT; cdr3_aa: CATSAGSYNSPLHF